This note documents a single T cell receptor (beta chain) sequence. Its antigen is not known. The data are from a study of OX40 agonist ivuxolimab in advanced cancers. General study findings and limits: CD4+ and CD8+ blood T cells expanded clonally by week 6 at 0.1 to 3.0 mg/kg.

Sequencing was performed with immunoSEQ multiplex PCR; in TCRdb, only in-frame clones are kept and a portion is missing. The sample lists some 66,000 clones, around 88% occurring once. V lost 5 bases, J lost 5 bases, and 12 bases lay in between. This CDR3 is 13 amino acids long. Germline V gene sequence: CDR1 LNHDA, CDR2 SQIVND (reference sequence). The chain links TRBV19 to TRBJ1-2; no reliable D call. The source was CD4+ or CD8+ T cells sorted from blood, collected in a trial of the OX40 agonist ivuxolimab. The TCR was taken from an adult with an advanced solid tumor such as melanoma, head and neck, liver or kidney cancer. The DNA for the CDR3 is TGTGCCAGTAGTCGCGACACGTGGTATGGCTACACCTTC. It codes for CASSRDTWYGYTF.